This T cell receptor (beta chain) was sequenced for a study of graft-versus-host responses after intestinal transplantation. The overall study: As for transplant type, recipients had multivisceral, liver-intestinal, or isolated intestinal grafts. Anti-thymocyte globulin induction was given to all recipients, followed by tacrolimus and steroids for 3 to 4 years. Study-wide findings and caveats: An association linked early post-transplant HvG declines with peak circulating GvH clone levels. Marrow from the recipient contained GvH clones, some of which had appeared first in ileum or blood.

Of note for this clone: The antigen is unknown.

Trimming removed 2 bases at V and 1 base at J, with 11 bases between. The CDR3 has 15 residues. CDR1 SGHAT and CDR2 FQNNGV come from the germline V gene. This table comes from immunoSEQ multiplex PCR, and its TCRdb copy is limited to in-frame clones, with some not included. The sample lists some 10,000 clones; around 79% were seen once. Intraepithelial plus lamina propria lymphocytes were released by processing graft tissue. This TCR came from a human patient who received an intestinal transplant, so some T cells may come from the graft donor. The specimen was ileum tissue, collected 472 days after intestinal transplantation. The chain links TRBV11-2 to TRBJ2-5; D unclear. This CDR3 reads CASSLMGGPQETQYF. CDR3 DNA: TGTGCCAGCAGCTTAATGGGCGGCCCCCAAGAGACCCAGTACTTC.